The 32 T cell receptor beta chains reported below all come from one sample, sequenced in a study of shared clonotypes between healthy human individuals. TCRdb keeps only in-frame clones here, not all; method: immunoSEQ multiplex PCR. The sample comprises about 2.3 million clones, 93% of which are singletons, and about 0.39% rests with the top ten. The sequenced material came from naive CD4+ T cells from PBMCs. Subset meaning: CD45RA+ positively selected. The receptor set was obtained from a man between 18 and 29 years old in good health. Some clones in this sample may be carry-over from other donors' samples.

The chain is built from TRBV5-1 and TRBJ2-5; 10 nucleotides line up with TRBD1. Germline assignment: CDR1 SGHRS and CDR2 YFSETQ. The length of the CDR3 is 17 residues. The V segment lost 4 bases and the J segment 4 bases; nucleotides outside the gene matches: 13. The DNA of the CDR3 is TGCGCCAGCAGCCAGATAAACCGGGACAGGGGTGGAGAGACCCAGTACTTC. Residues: CASSQINRDRGGETQYF.

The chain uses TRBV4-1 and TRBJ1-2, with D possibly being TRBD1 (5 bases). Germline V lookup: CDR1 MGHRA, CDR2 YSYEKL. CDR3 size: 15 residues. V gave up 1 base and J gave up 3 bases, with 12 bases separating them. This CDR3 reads CASSQAGGGDYGYTF. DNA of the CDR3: TGCGCCAGCAGCCAAGCGGGTGGAGGGGACTATGGCTACACCTTC.

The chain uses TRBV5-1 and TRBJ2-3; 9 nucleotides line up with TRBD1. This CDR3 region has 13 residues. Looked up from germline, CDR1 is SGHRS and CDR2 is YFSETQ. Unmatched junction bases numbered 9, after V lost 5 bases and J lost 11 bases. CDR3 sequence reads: CASRWGPGQGQYF. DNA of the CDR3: TGCGCCAGCAGGTGGGGCCCGGGACAGGGGCAGTATTTT.

In nucleotides, the CDR3 is TGTGCCAGCAGAGTTTCCTTCACCGGGGAGCTGTTTTTT. Encoded protein: CASRVSFTGELFF. The J gene is TRBJ2-2, the V gene TRBV7-2; D is uncertain. Trimming took 6 bases from V and 4 from J, leaving 9 bases between them. Germline CDR1 is SGHTA and CDR2 is FQGNSA. The CDR3 has 13 residues.

The CDR3 region is CASRGQAEIAEAFF. The CDR3 DNA reads as TGTGCCAGCAGGGGACAGGCTGAGATCGCTGAAGCTTTCTTT. V usage is TRBV6-1 and J usage is TRBJ1-1, with 8 bases that match TRBD1. The V gene's germline CDR1 is MNHNS and CDR2 SASEGT. The length of the CDR3 is 14 residues. The J segment lost 6 bases and the V segment lost 6 bases, leaving 9 bases of the junction unmatched.

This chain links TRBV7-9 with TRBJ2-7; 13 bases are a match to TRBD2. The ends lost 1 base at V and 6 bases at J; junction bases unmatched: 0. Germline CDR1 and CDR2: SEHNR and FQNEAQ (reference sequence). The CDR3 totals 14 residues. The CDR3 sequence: CASSLGTSGSEQYF. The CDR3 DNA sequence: TGTGCCAGCAGCTTAGGGACTAGCGGGAGCGAGCAGTACTTC.

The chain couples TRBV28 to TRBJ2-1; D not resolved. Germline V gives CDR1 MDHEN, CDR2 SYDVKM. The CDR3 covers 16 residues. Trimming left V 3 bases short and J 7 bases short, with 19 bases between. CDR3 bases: TGTGCCAGCAGTTTGATTGACGTGCTAGAACTAAATGAGCAGTTCTTC. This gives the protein CASSLIDVLELNEQFF.

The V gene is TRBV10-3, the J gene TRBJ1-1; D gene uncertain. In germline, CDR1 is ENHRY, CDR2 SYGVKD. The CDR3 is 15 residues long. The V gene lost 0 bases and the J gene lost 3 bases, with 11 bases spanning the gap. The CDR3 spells CAISESERLDTEAFF. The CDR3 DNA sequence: TGTGCCATCAGTGAGTCTGAGAGATTGGACACTGAAGCTTTCTTT.

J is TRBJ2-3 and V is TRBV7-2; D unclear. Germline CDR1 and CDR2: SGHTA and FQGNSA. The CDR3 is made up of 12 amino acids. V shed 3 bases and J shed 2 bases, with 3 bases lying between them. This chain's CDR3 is CASSLHTDTQYF. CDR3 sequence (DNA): TGTGCCAGCAGCTTGCACACAGATACGCAGTATTTT.

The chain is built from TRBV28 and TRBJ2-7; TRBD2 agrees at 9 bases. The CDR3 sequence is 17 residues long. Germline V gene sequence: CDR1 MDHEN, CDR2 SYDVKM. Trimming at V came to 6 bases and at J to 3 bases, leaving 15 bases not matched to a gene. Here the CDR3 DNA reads TGTGCCAGCAGCACTAAGCAATACACTAGCGGGTTCTACGAGCAGTACTTC. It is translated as CASSTKQYTSGFYEQYF.

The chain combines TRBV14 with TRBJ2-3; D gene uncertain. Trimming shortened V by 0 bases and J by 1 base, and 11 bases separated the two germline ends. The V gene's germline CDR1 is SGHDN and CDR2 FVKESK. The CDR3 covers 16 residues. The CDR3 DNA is TGTGCCAGCAGCCAAGATCTGGGATGGGGCACAGATACGCAGTATTTT. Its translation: CASSQDLGWGTDTQYF. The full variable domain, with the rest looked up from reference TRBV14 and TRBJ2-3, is EAGVTQFPSHSVIEKGQTVTLRCDPISGHDNLYWYRRVMGKEIKFLLHFVKESKQDESGMPNNRFLAERTGGTYSTLKVQPAELEDSGVYFCASSQDLGWGTDTQYFGPGTRLTVL.

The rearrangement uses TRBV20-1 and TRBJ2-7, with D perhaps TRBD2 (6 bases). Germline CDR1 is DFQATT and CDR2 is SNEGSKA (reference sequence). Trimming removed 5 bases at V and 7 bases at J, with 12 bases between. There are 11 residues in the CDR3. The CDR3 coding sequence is TGCAGTGCTGAACATCGGGGGGAGCAGTACTTC. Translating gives CSAEHRGEQYF.

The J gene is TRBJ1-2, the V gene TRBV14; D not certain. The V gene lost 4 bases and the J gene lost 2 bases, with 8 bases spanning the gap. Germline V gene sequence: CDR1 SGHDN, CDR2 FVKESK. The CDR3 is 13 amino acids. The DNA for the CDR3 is TGTGCCAGCAGCCCAGACGAAAACTATGGCTACACCTTC. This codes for CASSPDENYGYTF. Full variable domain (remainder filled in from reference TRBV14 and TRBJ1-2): EAGVTQFPSHSVIEKGQTVTLRCDPISGHDNLYWYRRVMGKEIKFLLHFVKESKQDESGMPNNRFLAERTGGTYSTLKVQPAELEDSGVYFCASSPDENYGYTFGSGTRLTVV.

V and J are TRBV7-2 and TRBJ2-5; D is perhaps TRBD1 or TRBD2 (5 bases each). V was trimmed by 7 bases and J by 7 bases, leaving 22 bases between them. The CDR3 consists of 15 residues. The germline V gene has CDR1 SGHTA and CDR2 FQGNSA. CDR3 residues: CASTSGAGSVWTQYF. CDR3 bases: TGTGCCAGCACCTCTGGGGCTGGGAGTGTTTGGACCCAGTACTTC.

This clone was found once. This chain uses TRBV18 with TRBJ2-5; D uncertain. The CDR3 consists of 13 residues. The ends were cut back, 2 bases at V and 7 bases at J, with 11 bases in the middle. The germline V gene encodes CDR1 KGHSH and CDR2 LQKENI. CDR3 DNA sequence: TGTGCCAGCTCACCAGCACAGCCACCGACCCAGTACTTC. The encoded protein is CASSPAQPPTQYF.

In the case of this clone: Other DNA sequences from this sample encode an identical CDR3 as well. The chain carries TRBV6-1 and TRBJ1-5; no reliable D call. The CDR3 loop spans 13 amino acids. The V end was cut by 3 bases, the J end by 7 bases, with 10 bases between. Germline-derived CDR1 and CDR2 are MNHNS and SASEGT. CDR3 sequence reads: CASSELGSQPQHF. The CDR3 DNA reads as TGTGCCAGCAGTGAGCTGGGAAGCCAGCCCCAGCATTTT.

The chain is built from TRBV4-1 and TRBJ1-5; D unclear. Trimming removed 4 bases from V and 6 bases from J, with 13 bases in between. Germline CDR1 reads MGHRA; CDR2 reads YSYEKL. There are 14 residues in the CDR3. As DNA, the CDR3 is TGCGCCAGCAGCCCCTCCGGAGGGCCTCAGCCCCAGCATTTT. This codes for CASSPSGGPQPQHF.

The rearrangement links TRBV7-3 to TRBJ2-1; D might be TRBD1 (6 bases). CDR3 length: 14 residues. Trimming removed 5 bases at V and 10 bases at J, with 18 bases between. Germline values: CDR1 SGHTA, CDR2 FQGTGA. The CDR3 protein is CASSPRPITGEQFF. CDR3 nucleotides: TGTGCCAGCAGCCCGCGGCCGATCACAGGGGAGCAGTTCTTC.

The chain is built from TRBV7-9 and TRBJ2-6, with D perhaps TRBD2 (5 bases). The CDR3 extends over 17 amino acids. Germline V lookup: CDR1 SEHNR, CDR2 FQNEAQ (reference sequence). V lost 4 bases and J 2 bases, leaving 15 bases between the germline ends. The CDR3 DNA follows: TGTGCCAGCAGCTCCTTCGTGAGGGTCGCTGGGGCCAACGTCCTGACTTTC. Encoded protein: CASSSFVRVAGANVLTF.

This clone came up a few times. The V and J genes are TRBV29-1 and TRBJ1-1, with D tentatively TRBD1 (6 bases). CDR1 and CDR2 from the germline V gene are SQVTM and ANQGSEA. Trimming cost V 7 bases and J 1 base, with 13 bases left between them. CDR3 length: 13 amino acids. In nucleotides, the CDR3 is TGCAGCGACTACAGGGCTGGGAACACTGAAGCTTTCTTT. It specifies CSDYRAGNTEAFF. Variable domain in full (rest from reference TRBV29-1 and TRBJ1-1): SAVISQKPSRDICQRGTSLTIQCQVDSQVTMMFWYRQQPGQSLTLIATANQGSEATYESGFVIDKFPISRPNLTFSTLTVSNMSPEDSSIYLCSDYRAGNTEAFFGQGTRLTVV.

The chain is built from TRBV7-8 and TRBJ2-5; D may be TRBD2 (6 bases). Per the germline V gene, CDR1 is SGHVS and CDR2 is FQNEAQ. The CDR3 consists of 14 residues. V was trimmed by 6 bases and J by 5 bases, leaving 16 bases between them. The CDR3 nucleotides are TGTGCCAGCAGTCCGCTGGGGGGAAGGGAGACCCAGTACTTC. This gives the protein CASSPLGGRETQYF.

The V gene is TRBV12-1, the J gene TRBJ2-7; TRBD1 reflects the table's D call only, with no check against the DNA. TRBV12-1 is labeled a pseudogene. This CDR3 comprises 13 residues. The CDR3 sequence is CASSFVHHYEQYF. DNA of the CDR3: TGTGCCAGCAGCTTTGTACATCACTACGAGCAGTACTTC.

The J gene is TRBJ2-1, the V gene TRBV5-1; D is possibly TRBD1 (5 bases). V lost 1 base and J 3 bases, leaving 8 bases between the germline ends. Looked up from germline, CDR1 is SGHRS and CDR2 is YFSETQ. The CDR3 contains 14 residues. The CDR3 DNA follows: TGCGCCAGCAGCTTGCAGGGATACTACAATGAGCAGTTCTTC. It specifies CASSLQGYYNEQFF.

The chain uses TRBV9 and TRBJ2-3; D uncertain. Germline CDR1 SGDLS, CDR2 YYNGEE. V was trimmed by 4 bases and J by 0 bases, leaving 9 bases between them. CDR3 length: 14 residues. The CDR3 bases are TGTGCCAGCAGCCTTGTGGGCAGCACAGATACGCAGTATTTT. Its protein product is CASSLVGSTDTQYF.

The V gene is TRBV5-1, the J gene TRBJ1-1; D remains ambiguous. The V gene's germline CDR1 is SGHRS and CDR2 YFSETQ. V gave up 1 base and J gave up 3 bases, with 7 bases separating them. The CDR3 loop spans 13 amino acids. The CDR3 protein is CASSLKLDTEAFF. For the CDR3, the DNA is TGCGCCAGCAGCTTGAAACTGGACACTGAAGCTTTCTTT.

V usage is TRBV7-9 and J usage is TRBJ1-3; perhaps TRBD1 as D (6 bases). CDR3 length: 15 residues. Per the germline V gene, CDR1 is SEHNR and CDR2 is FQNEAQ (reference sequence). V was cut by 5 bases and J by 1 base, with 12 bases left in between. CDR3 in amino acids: CASSDSQGSGNTIYF. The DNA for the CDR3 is TGTGCCAGCAGCGATTCACAGGGATCTGGAAACACCATATATTTT.

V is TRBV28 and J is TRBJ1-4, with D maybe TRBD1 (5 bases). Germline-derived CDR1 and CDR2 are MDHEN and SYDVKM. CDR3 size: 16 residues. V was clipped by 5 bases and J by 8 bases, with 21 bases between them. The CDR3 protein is CASSSPNGQGNEKLFF. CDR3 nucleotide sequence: TGTGCCAGCAGTAGCCCCAATGGGCAGGGAAACGAAAAACTGTTTTTT.

As DNA, the CDR3 is TGCGCCAGCAGCCAAGGCCGCCTAGGAGGGCGCACTGAAGCTTTCTTT. This encodes CASSQGRLGGRTEAFF. V usage is TRBV4-1 and J usage is TRBJ1-1; D is unresolved. Germline V gives CDR1 MGHRA, CDR2 YSYEKL. This CDR3 spans 16 amino acids. V dropped 1 base and J dropped 4 bases, with 16 bases sitting between them.

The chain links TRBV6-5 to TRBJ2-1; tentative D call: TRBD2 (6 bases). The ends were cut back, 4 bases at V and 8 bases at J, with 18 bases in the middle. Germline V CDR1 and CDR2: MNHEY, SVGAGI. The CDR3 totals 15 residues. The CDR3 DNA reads TGTGCCAGCAGTTTATCACCCCGGGGGAGCGATGAGCAGTTCTTC. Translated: CASSLSPRGSDEQFF.

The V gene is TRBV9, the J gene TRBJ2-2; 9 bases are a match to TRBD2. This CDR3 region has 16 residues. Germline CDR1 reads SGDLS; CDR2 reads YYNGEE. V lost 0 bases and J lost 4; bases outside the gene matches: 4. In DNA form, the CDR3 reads TGTGCCAGCAGCGTAGAGTCTAGCGGGACCACCGGGGAGCTGTTTTTT. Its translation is CASSVESSGTTGELFF.

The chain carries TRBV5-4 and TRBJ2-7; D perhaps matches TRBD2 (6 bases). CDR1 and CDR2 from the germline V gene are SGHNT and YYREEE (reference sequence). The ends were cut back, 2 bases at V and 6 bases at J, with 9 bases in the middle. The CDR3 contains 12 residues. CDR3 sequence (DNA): TGTGCCAGCAGCTTTCCGGGAGCCGAGCAGTACTTC. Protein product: CASSFPGAEQYF. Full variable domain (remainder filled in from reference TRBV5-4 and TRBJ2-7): ETGVTQSPTHLIKTRGQQVTLRCSSQSGHNTVSWYQQALGQGPQFIFQYYREEENGRGNFPPRFSGLQFPNYSSELNVNALELDDSALYLCASSFPGAEQYFGPGTRLTVT.

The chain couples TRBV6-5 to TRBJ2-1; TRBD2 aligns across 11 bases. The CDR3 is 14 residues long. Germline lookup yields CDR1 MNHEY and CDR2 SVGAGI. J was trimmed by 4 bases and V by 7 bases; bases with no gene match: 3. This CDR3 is CASKGLAEYNEQFF. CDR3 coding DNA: TGTGCCAGCAAGGGACTAGCGGAGTACAATGAGCAGTTCTTC.